Sequencing of this TCR beta chain was carried out in a study of regulatory T cells in long-lasting Graves disease. Time point indicated: newly diagnosed GD, antithyroid drugs for less than 3 months. Construction of the TCR library relied on RNA isolated from PBMCs. General observations from the study: Persistent patients had more shared public clonotypes (about 2,700) than new patients (approximately 920).

Building the TCR beta libraries relied on iRepertoire HTBI primers, and CDR3 regions underwent Arm-PCR. Via MiXCR, TCRdb re-called the multiplex PCR reads, giving one row per CDR3 protein. This table holds approximately 230,000 distinct CDR3 sequences, 18% found once. Germline CDR1 reads SGDLS; CDR2 reads YYNGEE. The V end lost 4 bases, the J end lost 10 bases, and 14 bases lay between the germline ends. The CDR3 totals 12 residues. This clonotype has ten or more counts. The antigen is undetermined. V and J are TRBV9 and TRBJ1-1; tentative D call: TRBD1 (6 bases). The sample was peripheral blood mononuclear cells (PBMCs), taken at new diagnosis, from a patient treated with antithyroid drugs. The clonotype originates from a female donor with Graves disease. The CDR3 coding sequence is TGTGCCAGCAGCACCCTGGACAGTGGAGCTTTCTTT. Translating gives CASSTLDSGAFF.